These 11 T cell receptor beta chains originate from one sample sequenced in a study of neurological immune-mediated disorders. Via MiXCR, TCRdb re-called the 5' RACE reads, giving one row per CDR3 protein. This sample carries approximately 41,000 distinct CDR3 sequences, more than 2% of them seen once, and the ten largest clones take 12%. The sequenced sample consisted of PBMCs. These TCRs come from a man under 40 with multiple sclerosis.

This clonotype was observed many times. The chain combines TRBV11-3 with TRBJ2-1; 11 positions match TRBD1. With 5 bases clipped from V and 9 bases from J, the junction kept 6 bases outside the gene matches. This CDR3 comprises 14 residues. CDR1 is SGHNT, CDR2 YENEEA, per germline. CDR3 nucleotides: TGTGCCAGCAGCACCGGGACAGGGGGGAGTGAGCAGTTCTTC. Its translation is CASSTGTGGSEQFF.

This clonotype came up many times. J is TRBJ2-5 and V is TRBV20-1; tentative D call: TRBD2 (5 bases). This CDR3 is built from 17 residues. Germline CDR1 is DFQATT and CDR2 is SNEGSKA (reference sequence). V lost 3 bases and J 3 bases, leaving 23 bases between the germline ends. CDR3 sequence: CSASPLLLDNIKETQYF. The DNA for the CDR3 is TGCAGTGCTAGCCCCCTGCTACTAGATAATATTAAAGAGACCCAGTACTTC.

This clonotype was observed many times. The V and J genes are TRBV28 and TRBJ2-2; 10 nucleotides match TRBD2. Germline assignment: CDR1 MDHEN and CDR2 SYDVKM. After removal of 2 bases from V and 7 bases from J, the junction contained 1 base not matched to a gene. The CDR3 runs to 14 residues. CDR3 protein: CASSLPSGSGELFF. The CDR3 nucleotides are TGTGCCAGCAGTTTACCTAGCGGGAGCGGGGAGCTGTTTTTT.

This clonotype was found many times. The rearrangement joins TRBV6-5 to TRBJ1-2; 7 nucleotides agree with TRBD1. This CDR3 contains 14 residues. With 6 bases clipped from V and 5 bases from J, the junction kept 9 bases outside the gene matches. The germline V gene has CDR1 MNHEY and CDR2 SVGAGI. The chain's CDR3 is CASRRQTGTYGYTF. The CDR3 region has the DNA TGTGCCAGCAGAAGGCAGACAGGGACGTATGGCTACACCTTC.

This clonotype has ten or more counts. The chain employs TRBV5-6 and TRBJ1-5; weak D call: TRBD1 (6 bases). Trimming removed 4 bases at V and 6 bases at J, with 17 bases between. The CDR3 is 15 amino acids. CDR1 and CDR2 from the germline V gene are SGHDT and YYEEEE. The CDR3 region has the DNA TGTGCCAGCAGCCCGGAGCAGGGGCGCGGTCAGCCCCAGCATTTT. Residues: CASSPEQGRGQPQHF.

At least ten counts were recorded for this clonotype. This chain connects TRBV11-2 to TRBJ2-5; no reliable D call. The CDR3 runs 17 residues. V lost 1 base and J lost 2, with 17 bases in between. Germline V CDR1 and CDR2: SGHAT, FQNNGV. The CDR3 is CASSLGADARRQETQYF. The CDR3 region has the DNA TGTGCCAGCAGCTTAGGGGCTGACGCGCGCAGGCAAGAGACCCAGTACTTC.

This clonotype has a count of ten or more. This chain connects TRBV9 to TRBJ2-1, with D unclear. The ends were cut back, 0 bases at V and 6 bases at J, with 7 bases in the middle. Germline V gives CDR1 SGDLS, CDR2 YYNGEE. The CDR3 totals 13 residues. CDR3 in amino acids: CASSVGLGNEQFF. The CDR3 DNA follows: TGTGCCAGCAGCGTAGGGCTAGGCAATGAGCAGTTCTTC.

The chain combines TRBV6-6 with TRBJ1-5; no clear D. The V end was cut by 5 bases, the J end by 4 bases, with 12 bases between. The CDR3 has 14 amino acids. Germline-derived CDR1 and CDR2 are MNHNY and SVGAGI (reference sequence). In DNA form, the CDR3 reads TGTGCCAGCAGTCCATCCGGGAAAAATCAGCCCCAGCATTTT. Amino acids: CASSPSGKNQPQHF.

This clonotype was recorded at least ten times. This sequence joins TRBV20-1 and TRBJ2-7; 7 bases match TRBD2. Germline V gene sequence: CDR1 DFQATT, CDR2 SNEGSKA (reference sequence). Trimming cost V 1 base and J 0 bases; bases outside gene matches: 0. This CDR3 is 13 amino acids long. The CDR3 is CSARAGGSYEQYF. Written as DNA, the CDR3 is TGCAGTGCTAGAGCGGGGGGCTCCTACGAGCAGTACTTC.

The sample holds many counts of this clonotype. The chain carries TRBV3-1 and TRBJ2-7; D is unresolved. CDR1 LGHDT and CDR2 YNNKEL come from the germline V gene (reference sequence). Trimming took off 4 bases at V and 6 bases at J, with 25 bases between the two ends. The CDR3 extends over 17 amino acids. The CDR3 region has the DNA TGTGCCAGCAGCCTGCGTGAGTCAAACCATCCGCGTGGCGAGCAGTACTTC. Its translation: CASSLRESNHPRGEQYF.

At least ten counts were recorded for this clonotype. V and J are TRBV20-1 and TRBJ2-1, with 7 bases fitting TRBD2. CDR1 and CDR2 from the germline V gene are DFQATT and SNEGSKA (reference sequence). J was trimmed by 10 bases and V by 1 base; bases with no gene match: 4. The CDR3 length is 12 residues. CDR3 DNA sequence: TGCAGTGCTAGAGTAACAGCGGGAGAGCAGTTCTTC. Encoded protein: CSARVTAGEQFF.